This TCR beta chain originates from a study of chemoradiotherapy in HPV16-positive cancers. Study information: Candidate HPV-specific T-cell clones and common TCR motifs came from functional assays in a couple of HPV16-positive patients. Broader study findings: Functional assays defining HPV-specific T cells used only two HPV16-positive patients. In HPV16-positive patients, HPV-responsive T-cell expansion tracked better recurrence-free survival.

Samples were taken several times over chemoradiotherapy. Deletions cut 1 base from V and 6 bases from J, with 11 bases between. The V gene's germline CDR1 is SGHTA and CDR2 FQGNSA. This CDR3 is 14 amino acids long. Profiling relied on immunoSEQ multiplex PCR, and the TCRdb table lists in-frame clones only, not all of them. The table has around 8,000 clones, around 84% seen once; the top ten hold over 1.5%. As concerns this clone: Its antigen is undetermined.

Collection took place from a patient who underwent chemoradiotherapy. The gene calls are TRBV7-2 and TRBJ2-3, with a tentative D call TRBD2 (6 bases). The TCR comes from a human donor with HPV-associated anogenital cancer. This CDR3 is CASSLVAGPDTQYF. The CDR3 DNA is TGTGCCAGCAGCTTAGTTGCGGGACCGGATACGCAGTATTTT.